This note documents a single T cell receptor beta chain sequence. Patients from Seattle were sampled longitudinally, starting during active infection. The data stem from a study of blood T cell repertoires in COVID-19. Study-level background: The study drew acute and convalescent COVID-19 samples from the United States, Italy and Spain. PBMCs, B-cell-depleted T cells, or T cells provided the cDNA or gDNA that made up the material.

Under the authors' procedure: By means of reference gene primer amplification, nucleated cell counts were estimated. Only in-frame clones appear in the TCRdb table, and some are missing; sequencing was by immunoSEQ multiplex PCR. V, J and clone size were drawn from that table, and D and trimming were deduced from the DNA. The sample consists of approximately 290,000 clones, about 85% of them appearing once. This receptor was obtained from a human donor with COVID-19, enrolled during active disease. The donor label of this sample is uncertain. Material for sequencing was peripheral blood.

The CDR3 sequence is CASSLLDYTSNTEAFF. Here the CDR3 DNA reads TGTGCCAGCTCATTGCTGGACTACACCTCTAACACTGAAGCTTTCTTT. The chain joins TRBV18 to TRBJ1-1; D unclear. Per the germline V gene, CDR1 is KGHSH and CDR2 is LQKENI. V lost 5 bases, J lost 2 bases, and 18 bases lay in between. The CDR3 sequence is 16 residues long. The full variable domain, completed using reference TRBV18 and TRBJ1-1, is NAGVMQNPRHLVRRRGQEARLRCSPMKGHSHVYWYRQLPEEGLKFMVYLQKENIIDESGMPKERFSAEFPKEGPSILRIQQVVRGDSAAYFCASSLLDYTSNTEAFFGQGTRLTVV.